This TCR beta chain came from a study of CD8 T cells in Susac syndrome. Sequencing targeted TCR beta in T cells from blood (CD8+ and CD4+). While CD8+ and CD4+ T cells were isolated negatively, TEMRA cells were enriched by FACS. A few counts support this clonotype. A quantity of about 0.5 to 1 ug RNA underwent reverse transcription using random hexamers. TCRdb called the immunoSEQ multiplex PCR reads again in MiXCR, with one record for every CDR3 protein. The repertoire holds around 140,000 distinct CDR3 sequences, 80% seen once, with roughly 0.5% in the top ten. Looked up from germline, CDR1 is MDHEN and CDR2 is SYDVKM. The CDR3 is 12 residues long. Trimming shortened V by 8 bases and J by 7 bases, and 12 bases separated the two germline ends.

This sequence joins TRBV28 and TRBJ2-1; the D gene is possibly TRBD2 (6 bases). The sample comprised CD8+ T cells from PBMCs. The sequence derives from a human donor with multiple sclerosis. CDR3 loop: CASSGLTNEQFF. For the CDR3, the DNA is TGTGCCAGCTCGGGACTTACTAATGAGCAGTTCTTC.